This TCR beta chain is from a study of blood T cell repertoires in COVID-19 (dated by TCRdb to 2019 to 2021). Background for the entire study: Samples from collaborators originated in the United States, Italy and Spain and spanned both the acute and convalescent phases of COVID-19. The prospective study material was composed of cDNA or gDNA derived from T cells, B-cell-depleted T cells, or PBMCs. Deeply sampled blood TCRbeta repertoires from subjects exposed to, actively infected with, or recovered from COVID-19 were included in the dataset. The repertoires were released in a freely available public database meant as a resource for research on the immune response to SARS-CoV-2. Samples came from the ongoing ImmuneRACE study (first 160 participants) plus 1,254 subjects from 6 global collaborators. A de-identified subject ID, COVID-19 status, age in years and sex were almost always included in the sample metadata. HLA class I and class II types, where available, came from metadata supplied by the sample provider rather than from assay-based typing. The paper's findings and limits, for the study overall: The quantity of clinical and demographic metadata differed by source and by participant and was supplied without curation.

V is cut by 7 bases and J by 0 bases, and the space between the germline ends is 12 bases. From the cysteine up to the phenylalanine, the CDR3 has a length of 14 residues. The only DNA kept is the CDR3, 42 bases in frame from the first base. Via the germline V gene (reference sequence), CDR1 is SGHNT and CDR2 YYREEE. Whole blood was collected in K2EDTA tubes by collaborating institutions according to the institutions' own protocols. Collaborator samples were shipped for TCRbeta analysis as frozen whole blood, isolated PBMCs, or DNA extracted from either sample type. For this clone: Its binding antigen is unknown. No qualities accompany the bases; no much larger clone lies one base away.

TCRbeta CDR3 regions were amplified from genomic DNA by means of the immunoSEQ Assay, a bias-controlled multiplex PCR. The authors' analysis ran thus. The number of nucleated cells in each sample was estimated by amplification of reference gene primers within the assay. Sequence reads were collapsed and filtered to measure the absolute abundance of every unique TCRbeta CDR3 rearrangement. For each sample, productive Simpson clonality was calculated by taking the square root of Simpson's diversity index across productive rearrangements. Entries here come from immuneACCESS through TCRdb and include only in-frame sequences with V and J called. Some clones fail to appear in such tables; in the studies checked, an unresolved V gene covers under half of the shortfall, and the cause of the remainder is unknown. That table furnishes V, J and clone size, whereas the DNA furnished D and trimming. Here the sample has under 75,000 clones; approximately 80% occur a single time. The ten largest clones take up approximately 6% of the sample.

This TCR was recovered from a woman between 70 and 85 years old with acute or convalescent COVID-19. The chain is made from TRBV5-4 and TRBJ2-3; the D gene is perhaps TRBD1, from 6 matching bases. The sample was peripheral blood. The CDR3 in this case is CASDRGGSTDTQYF. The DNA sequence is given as TGTGCCAGCGATCGAGGGGGAAGCACAGATACGCAGTATTTT. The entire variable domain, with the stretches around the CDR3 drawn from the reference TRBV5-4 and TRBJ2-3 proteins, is ETGVTQSPTHLIKTRGQQVTLRCSSQSGHNTVSWYQQALGQGPQFIFQYYREEENGRGNFPPRFSGLQFPNYSSELNVNALELDDSALYLCASDRGGSTDTQYFGPGTRLTVL.